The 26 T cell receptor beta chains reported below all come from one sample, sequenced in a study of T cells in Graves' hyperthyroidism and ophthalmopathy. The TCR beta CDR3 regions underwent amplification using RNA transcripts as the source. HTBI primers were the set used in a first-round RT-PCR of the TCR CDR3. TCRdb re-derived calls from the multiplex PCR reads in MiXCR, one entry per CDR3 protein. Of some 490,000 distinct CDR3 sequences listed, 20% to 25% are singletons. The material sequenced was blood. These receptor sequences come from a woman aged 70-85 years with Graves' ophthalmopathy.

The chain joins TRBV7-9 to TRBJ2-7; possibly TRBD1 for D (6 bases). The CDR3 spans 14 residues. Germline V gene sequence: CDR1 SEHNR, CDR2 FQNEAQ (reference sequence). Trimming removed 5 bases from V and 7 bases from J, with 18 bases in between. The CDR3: CASSTGTLQLEQYF. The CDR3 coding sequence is TGTGCCAGCAGCACCGGGACATTACAATTAGAGCAGTACTTC.

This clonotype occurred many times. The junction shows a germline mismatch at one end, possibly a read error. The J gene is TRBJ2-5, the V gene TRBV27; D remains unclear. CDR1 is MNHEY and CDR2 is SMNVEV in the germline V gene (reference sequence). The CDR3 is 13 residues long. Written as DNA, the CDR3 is TGTGCCAGCAGTCTATCCCGGCGGGAGACCCAGTACTTC. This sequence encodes CASSLSRRETQYF.

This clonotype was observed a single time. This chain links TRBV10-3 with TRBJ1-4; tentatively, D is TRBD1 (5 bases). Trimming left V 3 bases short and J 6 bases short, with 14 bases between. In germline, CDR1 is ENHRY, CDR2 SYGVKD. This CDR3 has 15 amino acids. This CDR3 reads CAISEEWGSDEKLFF. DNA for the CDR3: TGTGCCATCAGTGAAGAGTGGGGCTCTGATGAAAAACTGTTTTTT.

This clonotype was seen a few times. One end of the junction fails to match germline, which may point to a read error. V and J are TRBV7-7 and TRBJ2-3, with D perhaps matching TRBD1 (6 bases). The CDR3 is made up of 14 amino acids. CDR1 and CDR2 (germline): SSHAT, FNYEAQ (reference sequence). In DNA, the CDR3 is TGTGCTAGCAGCTTAGCAAGGGGGTCAGATACGCAGTATTTT. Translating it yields CASSLARGSDTQYF.

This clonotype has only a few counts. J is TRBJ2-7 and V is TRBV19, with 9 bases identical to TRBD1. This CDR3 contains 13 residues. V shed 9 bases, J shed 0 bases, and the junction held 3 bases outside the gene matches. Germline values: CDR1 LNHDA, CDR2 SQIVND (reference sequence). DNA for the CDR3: TGTGCCAGGGGGACAGGGTGCTCCTACGAGCAGTACTTC. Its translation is CARGTGCSYEQYF. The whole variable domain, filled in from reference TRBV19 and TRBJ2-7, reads DGGITQSPKYLFRKEGQNVTLSCEQNLNHDAMYWYRQDPGQGLRLIYYSQIVNDFQKGDIAEGYSVSREKKESFPLTVTSAQKNPTAFYLCARGTGCSYEQYFGPGTRLTVT.

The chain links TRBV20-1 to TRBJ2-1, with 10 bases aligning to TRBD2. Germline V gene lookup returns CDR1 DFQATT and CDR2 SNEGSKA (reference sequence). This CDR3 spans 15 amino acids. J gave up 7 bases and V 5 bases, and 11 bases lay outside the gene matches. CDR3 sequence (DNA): TGCAGTGCTGCGGATCCTAGCGGGAGTAGGAATGAGCAGTTCTTC. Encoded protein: CSAADPSGSRNEQFF.

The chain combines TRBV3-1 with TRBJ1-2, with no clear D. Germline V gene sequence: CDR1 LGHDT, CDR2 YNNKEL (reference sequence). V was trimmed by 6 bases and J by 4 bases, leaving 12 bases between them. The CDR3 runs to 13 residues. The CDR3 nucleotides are TGTGCCAGCAGTGGCGGCAGCGCCTATGGCTACACCTTC. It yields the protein CASSGGSAYGYTF. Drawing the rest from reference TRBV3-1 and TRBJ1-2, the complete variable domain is DTAVSQTPKYLVTQMGNDKSIKCEQNLGHDTMYWYKQDSKKFLKIMFSYNNKELIINETVPNRFSPKSPDKAHLNLHINSLELGDSAVYFCASSGGSAYGYTFGSGTRLTVV.

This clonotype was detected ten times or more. CDR3 DNA sequence: TGCAGCGGGGGACAGGGGAAGGGGGAGCTGTTTTTT. The encoded protein is CSGGQGKGELFF. The V call is TRBV29-1, the J call TRBJ2-2, with TRBD1 matching over 10 bases. The CDR3 has 12 residues. CDR1 and CDR2 (germline): SQVTM, ANQGSEA. Trimming at V came to 7 bases and at J to 8 bases, leaving 4 bases not matched to a gene.

CDR3 in DNA: TGCGCCAGCAGCCAAGATACGGTTGGAGAGACCCAGTACTTC. Protein product: CASSQDTVGETQYF. The J gene is TRBJ2-5, the V gene TRBV5-1; D is unclear. Between the trimmed V and J ends, which lost 4 bases and 4 bases, there was a span of 14 bases. CDR1 SGHRS and CDR2 YFSETQ come from the germline V gene. The length of the CDR3 is 14 residues.

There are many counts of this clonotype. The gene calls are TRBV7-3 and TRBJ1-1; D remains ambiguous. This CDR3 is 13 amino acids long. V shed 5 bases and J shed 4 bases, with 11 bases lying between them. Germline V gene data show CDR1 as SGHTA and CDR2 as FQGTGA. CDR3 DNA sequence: TGTGCCAGCAGCCTTTTCGAGGGCACTGAAGCTTTCTTT. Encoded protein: CASSLFEGTEAFF.

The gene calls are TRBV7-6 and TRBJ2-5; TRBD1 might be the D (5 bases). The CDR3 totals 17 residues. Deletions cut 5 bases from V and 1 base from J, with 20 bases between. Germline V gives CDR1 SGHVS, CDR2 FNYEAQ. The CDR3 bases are TGTGCCAGCAGCACAAGGACCTCGACAGCATCCCAAGAGACCCAGTACTTC. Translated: CASSTRTSTASQETQYF.

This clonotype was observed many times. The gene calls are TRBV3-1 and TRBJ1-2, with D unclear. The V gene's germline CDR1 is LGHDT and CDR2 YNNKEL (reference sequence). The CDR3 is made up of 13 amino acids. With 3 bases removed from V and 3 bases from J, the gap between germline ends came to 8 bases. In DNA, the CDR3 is TGTGCCAGCAGCCACGGGGAGGACTATGGCTACACCTTC. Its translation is CASSHGEDYGYTF.

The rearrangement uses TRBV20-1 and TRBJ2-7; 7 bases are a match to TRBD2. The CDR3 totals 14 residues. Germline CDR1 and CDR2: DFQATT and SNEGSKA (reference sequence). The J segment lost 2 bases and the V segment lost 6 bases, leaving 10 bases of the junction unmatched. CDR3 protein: CSARRASGPYEQYF. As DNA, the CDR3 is TGCAGTGCCCGGAGGGCTAGCGGCCCCTACGAGCAGTACTTC.

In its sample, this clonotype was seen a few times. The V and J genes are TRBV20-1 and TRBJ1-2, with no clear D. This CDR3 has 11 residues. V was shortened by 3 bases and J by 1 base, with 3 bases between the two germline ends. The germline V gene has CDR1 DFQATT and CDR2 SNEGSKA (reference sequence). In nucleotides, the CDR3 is TGCAGTGCTAGCCATAACTATGGCTACACCTTC. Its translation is CSASHNYGYTF.

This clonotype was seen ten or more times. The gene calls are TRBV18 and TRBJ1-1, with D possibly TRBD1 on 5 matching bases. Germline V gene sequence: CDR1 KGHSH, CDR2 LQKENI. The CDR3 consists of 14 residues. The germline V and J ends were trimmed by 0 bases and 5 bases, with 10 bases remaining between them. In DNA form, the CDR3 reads TGTGCCAGCTCACCACCCGGCAGGGAAACTGAAGCTTTCTTT. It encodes CASSPPGRETEAFF.

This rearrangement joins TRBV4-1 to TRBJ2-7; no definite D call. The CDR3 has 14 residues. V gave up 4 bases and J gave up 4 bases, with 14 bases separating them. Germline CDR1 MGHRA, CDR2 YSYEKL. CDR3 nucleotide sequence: TGCGCCAGCAGCCTCCTGAGCCGAGAATACGAGCAGTACTTC. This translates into CASSLLSREYEQYF.

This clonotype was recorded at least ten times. DNA for the CDR3: TGCAGTGCTAGAGAGGGACAGGGGAATCAGCCCCAGCATTTT. Encoded protein: CSAREGQGNQPQHF. This chain uses TRBV20-1 with TRBJ1-5; 10 positions agree with TRBD1. The germline CDR1 and CDR2 sequences are DFQATT and SNEGSKA (reference sequence). V dropped 0 bases and J dropped 4; count of bases not matched to a gene: 0. The CDR3 consists of 14 residues.

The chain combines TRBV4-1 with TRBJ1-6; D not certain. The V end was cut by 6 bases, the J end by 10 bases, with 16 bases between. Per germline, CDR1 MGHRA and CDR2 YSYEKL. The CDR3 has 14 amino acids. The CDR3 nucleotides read TGCGCCAGCAGTTCTCGGGTAAAAGACTCACCCCTCCACTTT. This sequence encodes CASSSRVKDSPLHF.

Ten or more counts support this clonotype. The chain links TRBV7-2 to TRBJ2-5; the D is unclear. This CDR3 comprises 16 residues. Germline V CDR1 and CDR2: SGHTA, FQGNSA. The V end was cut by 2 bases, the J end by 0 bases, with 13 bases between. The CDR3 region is CASSLPGRSYQETQYF. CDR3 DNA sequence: TGTGCCAGCAGCTTACCTGGCAGGTCGTACCAAGAGACCCAGTACTTC.

This CDR3 is CSARDRASGRTYEQYF. The CDR3 region has the DNA TGCAGTGCTAGAGATCGGGCTAGCGGGCGTACCTACGAGCAGTACTTC. V is TRBV20-1 and J is TRBJ2-7, with 8 nucleotides matching TRBD2. Germline V gene lookup returns CDR1 DFQATT and CDR2 SNEGSKA (reference sequence). This CDR3 is 16 amino acids long. The V segment lost 0 bases and the J segment 2 bases; nucleotides outside the gene matches: 9.

The CDR3 DNA sequence: TGTGCCAGCAGCGCGACCCCCGGGCCTTTAGGTCGCCCGGGTGGCTACACCTTC. This gives the protein CASSATPGPLGRPGGYTF. The chain joins TRBV7-9 to TRBJ1-2; D is unclear. Trimming cost V 5 bases and J 7 bases, with 29 bases left between them. Germline V gives CDR1 SEHNR, CDR2 FQNEAQ (reference sequence). The CDR3 runs to 18 residues.

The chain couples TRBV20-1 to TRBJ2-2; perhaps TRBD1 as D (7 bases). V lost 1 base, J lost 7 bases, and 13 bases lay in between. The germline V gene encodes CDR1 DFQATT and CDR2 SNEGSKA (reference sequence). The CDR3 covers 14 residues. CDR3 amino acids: CSARARGTDGELFF. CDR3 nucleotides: TGCAGTGCTAGAGCCCGCGGGACAGACGGGGAGCTGTTTTTT.

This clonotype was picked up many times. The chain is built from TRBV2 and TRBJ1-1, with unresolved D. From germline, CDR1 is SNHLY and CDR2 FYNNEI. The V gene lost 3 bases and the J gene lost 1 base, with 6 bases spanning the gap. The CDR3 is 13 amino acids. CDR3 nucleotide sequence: TGTGCCAGCAGTGATTGGGGGAACACTGAAGCTTTCTTT. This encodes CASSDWGNTEAFF.

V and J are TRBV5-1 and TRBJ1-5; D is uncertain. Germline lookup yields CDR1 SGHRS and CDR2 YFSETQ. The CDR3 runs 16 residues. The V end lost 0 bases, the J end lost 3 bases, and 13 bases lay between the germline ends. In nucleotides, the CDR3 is TGCGCCAGCAGCTTGGAGGGAGGAAAGAACAATCAGCCCCAGCATTTT. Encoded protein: CASSLEGGKNNQPQHF.

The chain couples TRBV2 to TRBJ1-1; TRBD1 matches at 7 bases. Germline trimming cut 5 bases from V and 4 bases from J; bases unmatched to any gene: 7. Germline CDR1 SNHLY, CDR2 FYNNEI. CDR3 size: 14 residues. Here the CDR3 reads CASSFRGARTEAFF. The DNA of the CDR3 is TGTGCCAGCAGTTTCAGGGGGGCGCGCACTGAAGCTTTCTTT.

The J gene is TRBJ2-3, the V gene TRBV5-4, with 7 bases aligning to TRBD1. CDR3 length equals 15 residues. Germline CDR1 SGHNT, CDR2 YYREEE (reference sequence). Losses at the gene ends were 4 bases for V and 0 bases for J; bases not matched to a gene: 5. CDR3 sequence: CASSPEGASTDTQYF. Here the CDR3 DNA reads TGTGCCAGCAGCCCAGAGGGGGCTAGCACAGATACGCAGTATTTT.